This entry features one TCR beta chain sequence. The entry originates in a study of blood T cell repertoires in COVID-19. This study enrolled people aged 18 to 89 from around 26 US geographic areas. This CDR3 has 15 residues. Germline V gene data show CDR1 as MDHEN and CDR2 as SYDVKM. The V gene end was trimmed by 3 bases and the J gene end by 3 bases; junction bases not matched to a gene: 3. In the study's own analysis: Amplification from reference gene primers served as the basis for estimated nucleated cell counts. TCRdb's copy holds only in-frame clones and misses some; the assay was immunoSEQ multiplex PCR. V, J and clone size are those of that table, while D and trimming were read from the DNA. The repertoire includes hundreds of thousands of clones, around 86% of them detected once, and about 4% sits in the top ten.

This chain uses TRBV28 with TRBJ2-7; TRBD1 matches at 12 bases. The material sequenced was PBMCs or T cells enriched from blood (not recorded which). This receptor was obtained from a man aged 25-45 years who had recovered from COVID-19. The CDR3 coding sequence is TGTGCCAGCAGTTTGGGACAGGGGGCCGGCTACGAGCAGTACTTC. Translation gives CASSLGQGAGYEQYF.